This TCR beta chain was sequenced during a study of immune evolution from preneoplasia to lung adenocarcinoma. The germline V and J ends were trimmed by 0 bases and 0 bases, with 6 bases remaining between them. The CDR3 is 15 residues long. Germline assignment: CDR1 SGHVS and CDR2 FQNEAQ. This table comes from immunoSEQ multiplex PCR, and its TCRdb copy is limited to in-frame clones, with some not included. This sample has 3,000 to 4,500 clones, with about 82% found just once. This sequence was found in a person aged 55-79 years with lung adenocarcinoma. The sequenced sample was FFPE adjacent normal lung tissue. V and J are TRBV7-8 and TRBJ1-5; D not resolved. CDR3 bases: TGTGCCAGCAGCTTAGCGCGTTATAGCAATCAGCCCCAGCATTTT. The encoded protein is CASSLARYSNQPQHF.